The rows below give T cell receptor beta chains drawn from one sample of a study of blood T cells in healthy people across ages. Each CDR3 protein gets one entry after TCRdb re-called the 5' RACE reads with MiXCR. In the table there are about 670,000 distinct CDR3 sequences, roughly two fifths of which are singletons. What was sequenced was blood. These TCRs come from a man of 80 years or more in good health. CDR3s include the opening cysteine and the closing phenylalanine or tryptophan. D genes are given only for firm matches. Size tells how often a clone was seen (once, few, many) or the class of an expanded clone, and some rows leave it out.

TRBJ2-1,.,TRBV15,TRBD2,TGTGCCACCAGCAGAGGGACTAGCGGGGGACCAAGCAATTCCTACAATGAGCAGTTCTTC,CATSRGTSGGPSNSYNEQFF
TRBJ1-5,.,TRBV2,.,TGTGCCAGCAGTGGCACAGGGTTTCGACAGCCCCAGCATTTT,CASSGTGFRQPQHF
TRBJ1-2,few,TRBV4-3,.,TGCGCCAGCAGCCAATTAGTGAACGGGGCTCGAGGCTACACCTTC,CASSQLVNGARGYTF
TRBJ1-1,.,TRBV5-5,.,TGTGCCAGCAGCTTGGATACAGGGCATGAGGGTGAAGCTTTCTTT,CASSLDTGHEGEAFF
TRBJ2-5,.,TRBV5-1,TRBD2,TGCGCCAGCAGCTTAGTAGAGCGGGGGGGCCTGGAGACCCAGTACTTC,CASSLVERGGLETQYF
TRBJ2-5,.,TRBV19,.,TGTGCCAGTAGTGACGGGGGGCAAATGAGGGAGCAGTACTTC,CASSDGGQMREQYF
TRBJ2-3,.,TRBV4-3,TRBD2,TGCGCCAGCAGCCAATCCTTAGCGGGGGGGCCAGATACGCAGTATTTT,CASSQSLAGGPDTQYF
TRBJ2-5,.,TRBV13,.,TGTGCCAGCAGCTTCATGCATGAGCAGTACTTC,CASSFMHEQYF
TRBJ2-5,.,TRBV28,.,TGTGCCAGCAGTGGGGCCGTCGTGACCCAGTACTTC,CASSGAVVTQYF
TRBJ1-4,few,TRBV4-2,.,TGTGCCAGCAGCCAAGGGGTTTTGGGGGATGAAAAACTGTTTTTT,CASSQGVLGDEKLFF
TRBJ2-5,few,TRBV18,.,TGTGCCAGCTCACCGTTCCTCACAGACCAAGAGACCCAGTACTTC,CASSPFLTDQETQYF
TRBJ1-1,.,TRBV4-2,.,TGTGCCAGCAGCCAAGACAGCATGAACACTGAAGCTTTCTTT,CASSQDSMNTEAFF
TRBJ2-1,.,TRBV4-3,.,TGCGCCAGCAGCCATGGCCTCTACAATGAGCAGTTCTTC,CASSHGLYNEQFF
TRBJ2-2,.,TRBV10-3,.,TGTGCCATCAGCCTCCGTGGAACCGGGGAGCTGTTTTTT,CAISLRGTGELFF
TRBJ2-1,many,TRBV29-1,TRBD1,TGCAGCGTTGAAGATCGAGGGACAGGGCTTCACAATGAGCAGTTCTTC,CSVEDRGTGLHNEQFF
TRBJ2-1,.,TRBV7-9,TRBD2,TGTGCCAGCAGCATCGTTGCCCTGCGGGAGGACAGCTACAATGAGCAGTTCTTC,CASSIVALREDSYNEQFF
TRBJ2-5,.,TRBV9,.,TGTGCCAGCAGCGTTGTTGGAAGCTCCGAGACCCAGTACTTC,CASSVVGSSETQYF
TRBJ2-3,.,TRBV20-1,.,TGCAGTGCTAGCGGGGTAGATACGCAGTATTTT,CSASGVDTQYF
TRBJ1-2,.,TRBV20-1,TRBD1,TGCAGTGTAGGGACAGGGGTTGGCTACACCTTC,CSVGTGVGYTF